This is a list of T cell receptor beta chains from one sample in a study of blood T cell repertoires in COVID-19. Here immunoSEQ multiplex PCR was the method, and the copy in TCRdb shows in-frame clones only, minus some. Of around 180,000 clones listed, about 77% were seen once; the top ten hold approximately 16%. Sequencing used PBMCs or T cells enriched from blood (not recorded which). Source of these receptors: a woman aged 45-65 years with acute COVID-19. Both conserved end residues are part of each CDR3. D genes are given only for firm matches. Part of the rows lack a size; the others show once, few, many or a class for expanded clones.

D: -
J: TRBJ2-4
size: -
V: TRBV27
DNA: TGTGCCAGCAGTCTCGTAGGCTCCCAGACGCGGTCCAAAAACATTCAGTACTTC
CDR3: CASSLVGSQTRSKNIQYF

D: TRBD1
J: TRBJ2-1
size: -
V: TRBV11-3
DNA: TGTGCCAGCAGCTCCTGGACAGGGAGCTCCTACAATGAGCAGTTCTTC
CDR3: CASSSWTGSSYNEQFF

D: TRBD1
J: TRBJ1-4
size: -
V: TRBV28
DNA: TGTGCCAGCAGCAGATCCGACAGGGCAGTGTTTTTT
CDR3: CASSRSDRAVFF

D: -
J: TRBJ1-5
size: -
V: TRBV12-3/TRBV12-4
DNA: TGTGCCAGCAGTTTTGCCGGGAATCAGCCCCAGCATTTT
CDR3: CASSFAGNQPQHF

D: TRBD1
J: TRBJ1-5
size: -
V: TRBV9
DNA: TGTGCCAGCAGCGACTCCGGGACAGGTCCCTATAGCAATCAGCCCCAGCATTTT
CDR3: CASSDSGTGPYSNQPQHF

D: -
J: TRBJ1-4
size: -
V: TRBV5-1
DNA: TGCGCCAGCAGCCCGGACAGTCTAGGAGGTGAAAAACTGTTTTTT
CDR3: CASSPDSLGGEKLFF

D: -
J: TRBJ2-5
size: -
V: TRBV6-6
DNA: TGTGCCAGCAGGCTCTCCCAACTTCAAGAGACCCAGTACTTC
CDR3: CASRLSQLQETQYF

D: -
J: TRBJ2-1
size: -
V: TRBV7-9
DNA: TGTGCCAGCAGCTTAAATTTCCAGGTTCGGCCATATGAGCAGTTCTTC
CDR3: CASSLNFQVRPYEQFF

D: -
J: TRBJ1-1
size: -
V: TRBV5-1
DNA: TGCGCCAGCGGCTTGGTCCAGGGAAGCACTGAAGCTTTCTTT
CDR3: CASGLVQGSTEAFF

D: TRBD2
J: TRBJ2-2
size: -
V: TRBV6-4
DNA: TGTGCCAGCAGTGACTCTACGGGGGGGCCGGGCACCGGGGAGCTGTTTTTT
CDR3: CASSDSTGGPGTGELFF

D: -
J: TRBJ1-1
size: -
V: TRBV11-1
DNA: TGTGCCAGCAGGCGGGCCTTGGGGGGGACTGAAGCTTTCTTT
CDR3: CASRRALGGTEAFF

D: -
J: TRBJ2-5
size: few
V: TRBV19
DNA: TGTGCCAGTAGGCCCCTCGGGGAGCGGGAGACCCAGTACTTC
CDR3: CASRPLGERETQYF

D: -
J: TRBJ1-2
size: -
V: TRBV19
DNA: TGTGCCAGTAGTGTCTCTTCAGGGGATGGCTACACCTTC
CDR3: CASSVSSGDGYTF

D: TRBD2
J: TRBJ2-3
size: -
V: TRBV29-1
DNA: TGCAGCGTTGAAAAACTAGCGGGGGCCCGTACGCAGTATTTT
CDR3: CSVEKLAGARTQYF

D: TRBD1
J: TRBJ1-3
size: once
V: TRBV5-1
DNA: TGCGCCAGCAGCTTGGGGCAGGGGGCCCCTGGAAACACCATATATTTT
CDR3: CASSLGQGAPGNTIYF

D: -
J: TRBJ1-5
size: -
V: TRBV19
DNA: TGTGCCAGTAGTATAGATCCCCGACAACTCATAAATCAGCCCCAGCATTTT
CDR3: CASSIDPRQLINQPQHF

D: -
J: TRBJ2-1
size: -
V: TRBV11-2
DNA: TGTGCCAGCAGCTTAGAGGGGAGCTCCTACAATGAGCAGTTCTTC
CDR3: CASSLEGSSYNEQFF

D: TRBD1
J: TRBJ2-1
size: -
V: TRBV5-4
DNA: TGTGCCAGCAGCCCCCGGGACAGGGTAGGTGAGCAGTTCTTC
CDR3: CASSPRDRVGEQFF

D: -
J: TRBJ1-1
size: -
V: TRBV28
DNA: TGTGCCAGCTACATGGGGGGGGTCCGGGGCACTGAAGCTTTCTTT
CDR3: CASYMGGVRGTEAFF

D: TRBD1
J: TRBJ1-2
size: few
V: TRBV6-4
DNA: TGTGCCAGCAGTGACCGCGCAGGGGGTGGAGGCTACACCTTC
CDR3: CASSDRAGGGGYTF

D: -
J: TRBJ1-1
size: -
V: TRBV5-1
DNA: TGCGCCAGCAGCTTGGAGGGCAGGGTCAGCACTGAAGCTTTCTTT
CDR3: CASSLEGRVSTEAFF

D: -
J: TRBJ2-3
size: -
V: TRBV28
DNA: TGTGCCAGCAGTTCATCTGCGGATGGCACAGATACGCAGTATTTT
CDR3: CASSSSADGTDTQYF